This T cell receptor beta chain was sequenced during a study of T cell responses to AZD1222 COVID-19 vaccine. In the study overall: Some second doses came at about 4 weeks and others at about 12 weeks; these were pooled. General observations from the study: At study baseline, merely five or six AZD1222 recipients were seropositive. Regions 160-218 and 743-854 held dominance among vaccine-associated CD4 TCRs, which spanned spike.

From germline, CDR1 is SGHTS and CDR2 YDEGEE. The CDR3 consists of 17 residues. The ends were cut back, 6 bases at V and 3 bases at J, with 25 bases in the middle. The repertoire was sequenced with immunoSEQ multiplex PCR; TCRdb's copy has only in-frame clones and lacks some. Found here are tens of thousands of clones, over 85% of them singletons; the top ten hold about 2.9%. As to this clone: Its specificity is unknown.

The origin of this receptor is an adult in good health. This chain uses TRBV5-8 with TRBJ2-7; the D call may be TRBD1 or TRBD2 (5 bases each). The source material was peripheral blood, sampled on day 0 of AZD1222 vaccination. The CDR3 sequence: CASIQTGAGHRSYEQYF. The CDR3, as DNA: TGTGCCAGCATCCAAACTGGGGCGGGCCATCGGAGCTACGAGCAGTACTTC.